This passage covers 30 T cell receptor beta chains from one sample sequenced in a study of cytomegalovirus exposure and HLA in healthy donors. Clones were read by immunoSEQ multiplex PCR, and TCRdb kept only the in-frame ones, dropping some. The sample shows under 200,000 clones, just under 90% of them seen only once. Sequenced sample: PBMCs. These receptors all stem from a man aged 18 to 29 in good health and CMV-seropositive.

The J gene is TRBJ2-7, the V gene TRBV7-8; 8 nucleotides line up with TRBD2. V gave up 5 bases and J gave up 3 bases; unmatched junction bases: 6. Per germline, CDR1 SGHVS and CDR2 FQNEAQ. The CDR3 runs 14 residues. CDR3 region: CASSKRESDYEQYF. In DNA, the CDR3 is TGTGCCAGCAGCAAGCGGGAGTCAGACTACGAGCAGTACTTC.

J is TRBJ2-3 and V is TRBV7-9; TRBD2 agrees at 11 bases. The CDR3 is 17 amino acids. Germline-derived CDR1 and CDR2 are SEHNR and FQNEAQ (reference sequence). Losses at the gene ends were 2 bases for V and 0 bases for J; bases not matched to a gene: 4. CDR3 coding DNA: TGTGCCAGCAGCTTAAATATAGCGGGAGGGAGCACAGATACGCAGTATTTT. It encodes CASSLNIAGGSTDTQYF.

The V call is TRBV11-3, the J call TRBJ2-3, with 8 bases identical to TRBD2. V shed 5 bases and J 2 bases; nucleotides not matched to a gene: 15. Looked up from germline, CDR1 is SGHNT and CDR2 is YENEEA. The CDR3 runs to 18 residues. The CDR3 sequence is CASSPIGTRVPHTDTQYF. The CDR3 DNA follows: TGTGCCAGCAGCCCCATCGGGACTAGGGTCCCACACACAGATACGCAGTATTTT.

The chain's CDR3 is CASSKRGLAPSYEQYF. The CDR3 DNA sequence: TGTGCCAGCAGCAAAAGGGGACTAGCGCCTAGTTACGAGCAGTACTTC. V gene TRBV21-1 combines with J gene TRBJ2-7; TRBD2 is the table's D call and was not checked against the DNA. TRBV21-1 is described as a pseudogene. This CDR3 comprises 16 residues.

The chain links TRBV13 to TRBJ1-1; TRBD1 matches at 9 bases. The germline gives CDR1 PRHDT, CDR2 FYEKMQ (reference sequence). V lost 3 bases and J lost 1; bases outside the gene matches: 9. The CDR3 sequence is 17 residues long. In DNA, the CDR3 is TGTGCCAGCAGCTTTACAGGGGGCGGTTACCCGAACACTGAAGCTTTCTTT. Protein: CASSFTGGGYPNTEAFF.

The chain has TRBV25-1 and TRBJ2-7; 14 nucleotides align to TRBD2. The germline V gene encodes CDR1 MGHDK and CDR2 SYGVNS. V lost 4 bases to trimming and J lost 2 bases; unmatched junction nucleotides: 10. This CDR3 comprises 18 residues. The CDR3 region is CASSAGLAGVFGTYEQYF. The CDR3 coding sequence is TGTGCCAGCAGTGCGGGACTAGCGGGAGTCTTCGGCACCTACGAGCAGTACTTC.

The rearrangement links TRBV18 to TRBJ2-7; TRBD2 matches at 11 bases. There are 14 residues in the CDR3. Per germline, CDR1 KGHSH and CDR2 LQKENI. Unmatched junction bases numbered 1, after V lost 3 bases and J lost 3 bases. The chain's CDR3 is CASSPTSGNYEQYF. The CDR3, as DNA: TGTGCCAGCTCACCGACTAGCGGGAACTACGAGCAGTACTTC.

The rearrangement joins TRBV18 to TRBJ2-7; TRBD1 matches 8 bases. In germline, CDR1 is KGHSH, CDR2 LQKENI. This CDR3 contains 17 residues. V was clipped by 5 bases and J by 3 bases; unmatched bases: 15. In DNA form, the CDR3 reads TGTGCCAGCTCATTCGAATCCCCGGGACAGGAGTTCTACGAGCAGTACTTC. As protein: CASSFESPGQEFYEQYF.

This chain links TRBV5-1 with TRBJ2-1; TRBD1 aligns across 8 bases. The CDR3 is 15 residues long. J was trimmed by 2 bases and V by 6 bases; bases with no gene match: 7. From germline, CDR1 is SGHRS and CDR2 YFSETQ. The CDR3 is CASMTGQGPYNEQFF. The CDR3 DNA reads TGCGCCAGCATGACCGGACAGGGTCCCTACAATGAGCAGTTCTTC. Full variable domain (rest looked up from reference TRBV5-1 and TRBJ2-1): KAGVTQTPRYLIKTRGQQVTLSCSPISGHRSVSWYQQTPGQGLQFLFEYFSETQRNKGNFPGRFSGRQFSNSRSEMNVSTLELGDSALYLCASMTGQGPYNEQFFGPGTRLTVL.

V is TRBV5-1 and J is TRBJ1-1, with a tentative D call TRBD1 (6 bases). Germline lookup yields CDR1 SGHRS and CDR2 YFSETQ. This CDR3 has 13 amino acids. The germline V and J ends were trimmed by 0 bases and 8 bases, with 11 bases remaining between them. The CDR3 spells CASSLEAGEEAFF. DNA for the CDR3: TGCGCCAGCAGCTTGGAGGCAGGGGAGGAAGCTTTCTTT.

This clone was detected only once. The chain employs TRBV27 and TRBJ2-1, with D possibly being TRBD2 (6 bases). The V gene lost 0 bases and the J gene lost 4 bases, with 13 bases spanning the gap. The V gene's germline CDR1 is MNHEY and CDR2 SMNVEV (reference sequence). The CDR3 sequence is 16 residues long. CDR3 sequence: CASSLSGGGLYNEQFF. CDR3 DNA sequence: TGTGCCAGCAGTTTATCTGGAGGAGGGTTATACAATGAGCAGTTCTTC.

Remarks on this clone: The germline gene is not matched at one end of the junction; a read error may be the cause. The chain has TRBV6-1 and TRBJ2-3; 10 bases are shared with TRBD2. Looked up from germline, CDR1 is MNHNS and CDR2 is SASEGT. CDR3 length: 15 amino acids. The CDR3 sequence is CASREAGGPTDTQYF. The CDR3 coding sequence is TGTGCCAGCAGGGAAGCGGGAGGGCCTACAGATACGCAGTATTTT.

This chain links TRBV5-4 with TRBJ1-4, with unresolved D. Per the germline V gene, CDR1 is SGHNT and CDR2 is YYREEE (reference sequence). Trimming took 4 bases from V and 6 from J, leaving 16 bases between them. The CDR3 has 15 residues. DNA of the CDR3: TGTGCCAGCAGCGCCACTACGGGTTTCGATGAAAAACTGTTTTTT. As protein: CASSATTGFDEKLFF.

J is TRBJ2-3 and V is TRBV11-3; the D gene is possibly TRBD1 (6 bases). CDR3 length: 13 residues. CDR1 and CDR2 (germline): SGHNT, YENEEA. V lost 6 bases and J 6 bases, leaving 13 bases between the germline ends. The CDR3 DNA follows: TGTGCCAGCAGATTCTCAGGGGCGGATACGCAGTATTTT. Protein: CASRFSGADTQYF.

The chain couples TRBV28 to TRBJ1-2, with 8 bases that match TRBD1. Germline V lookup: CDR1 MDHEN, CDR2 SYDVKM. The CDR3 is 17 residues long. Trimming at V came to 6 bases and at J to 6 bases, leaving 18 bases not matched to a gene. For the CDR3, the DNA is TGTGCCAGCAGCGGTGGACAGGGTCAGCCGATGCGTCATGGCTACACCTTC. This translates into CASSGGQGQPMRHGYTF.

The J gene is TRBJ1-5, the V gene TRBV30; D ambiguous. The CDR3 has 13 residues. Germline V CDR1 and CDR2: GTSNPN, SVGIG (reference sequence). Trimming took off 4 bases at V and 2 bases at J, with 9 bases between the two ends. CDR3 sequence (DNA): TGTGCCTGGAATAGGGAGGGCAATCAGCCCCAGCATTTT. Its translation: CAWNREGNQPQHF.

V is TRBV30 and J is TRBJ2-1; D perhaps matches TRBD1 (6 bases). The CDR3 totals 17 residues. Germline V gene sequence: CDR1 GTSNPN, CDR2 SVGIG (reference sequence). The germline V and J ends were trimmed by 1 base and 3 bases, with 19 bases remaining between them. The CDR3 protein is CAWSESRAGTFYNEQFF. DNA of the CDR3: TGTGCCTGGAGTGAGAGCAGAGCAGGGACATTCTACAATGAGCAGTTCTTC.

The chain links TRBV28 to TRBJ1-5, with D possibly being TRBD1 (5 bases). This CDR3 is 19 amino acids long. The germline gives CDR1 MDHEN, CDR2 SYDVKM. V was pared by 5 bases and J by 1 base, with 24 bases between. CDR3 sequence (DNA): TGTGCCAGCAGTCCGGGGCGCGATTTCTCTGGGGGGAGCAATCAGCCCCAGCATTTT. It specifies CASSPGRDFSGGSNQPQHF.

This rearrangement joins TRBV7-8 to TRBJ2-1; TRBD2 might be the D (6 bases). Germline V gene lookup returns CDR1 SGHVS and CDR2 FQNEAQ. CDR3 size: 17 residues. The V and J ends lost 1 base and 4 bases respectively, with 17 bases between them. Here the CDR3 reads CASSLGVWREVYNEQFF. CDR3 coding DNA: TGTGCCAGCAGCTTAGGGGTGTGGCGGGAAGTATACAATGAGCAGTTCTTC.

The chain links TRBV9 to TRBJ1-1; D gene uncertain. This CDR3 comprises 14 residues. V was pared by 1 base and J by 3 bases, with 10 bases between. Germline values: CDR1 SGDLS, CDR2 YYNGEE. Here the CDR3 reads CASSVNGYHTEAFF. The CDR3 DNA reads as TGTGCCAGCAGCGTAAACGGTTATCACACTGAAGCTTTCTTT. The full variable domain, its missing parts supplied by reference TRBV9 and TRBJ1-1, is DSGVTQTPKHLITATGQRVTLRCSPRSGDLSVYWYQQSLDQGLQFLIQYYNGEERAKGNILERFSAQQFPDLHSELNLSSLELGDSALYFCASSVNGYHTEAFFGQGTRLTVV.

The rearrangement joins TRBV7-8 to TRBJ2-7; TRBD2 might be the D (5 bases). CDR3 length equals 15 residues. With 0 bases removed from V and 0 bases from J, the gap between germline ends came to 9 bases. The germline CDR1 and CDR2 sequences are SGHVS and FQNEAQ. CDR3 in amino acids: CASSLAPGSSYEQYF. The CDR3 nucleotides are TGTGCCAGCAGCTTAGCGCCGGGGAGCTCCTACGAGCAGTACTTC.

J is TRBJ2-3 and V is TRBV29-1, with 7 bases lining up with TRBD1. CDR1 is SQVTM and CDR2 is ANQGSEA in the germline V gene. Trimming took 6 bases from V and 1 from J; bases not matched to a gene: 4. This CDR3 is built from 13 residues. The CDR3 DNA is TGCAGCGTCTCAGGGGGTGGCACAGATACGCAGTATTTT. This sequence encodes CSVSGGGTDTQYF.

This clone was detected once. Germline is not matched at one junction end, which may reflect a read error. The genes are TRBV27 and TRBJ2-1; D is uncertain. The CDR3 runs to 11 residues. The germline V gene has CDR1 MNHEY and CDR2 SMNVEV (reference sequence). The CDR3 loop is CASSFSTERFF. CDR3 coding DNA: TGTGCCAGCAGTTTCAGTACCGAGCGGTTCTTC.

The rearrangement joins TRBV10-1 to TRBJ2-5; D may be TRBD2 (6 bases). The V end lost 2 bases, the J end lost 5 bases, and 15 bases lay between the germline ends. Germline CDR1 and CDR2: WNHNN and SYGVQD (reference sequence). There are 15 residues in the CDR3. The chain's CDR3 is CASSEEFGGSETQYF. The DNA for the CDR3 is TGCGCCAGCAGTGAGGAGTTCGGGGGTAGCGAGACCCAGTACTTC.

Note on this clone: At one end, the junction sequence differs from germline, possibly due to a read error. In DNA form, the CDR3 reads TGTGCCAGCAGTACCTCGCGTTTCCAGGGGGATCACTATGGCTACATCTTC. Amino acids: CASSTSRFQGDHYGYIF. V and J are TRBV2 and TRBJ1-2; 7 positions agree with TRBD1. Germline-derived CDR1 and CDR2 are SNHLY and FYNNEI. CDR3 size: 17 residues.

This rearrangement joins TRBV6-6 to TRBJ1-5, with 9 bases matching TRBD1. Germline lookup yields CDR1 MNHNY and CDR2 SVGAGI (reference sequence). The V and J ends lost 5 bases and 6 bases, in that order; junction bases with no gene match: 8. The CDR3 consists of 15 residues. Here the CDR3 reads CASSGTGGAGQPQHF. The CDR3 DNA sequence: TGTGCCAGCAGTGGAACAGGGGGCGCGGGTCAGCCCCAGCATTTT.

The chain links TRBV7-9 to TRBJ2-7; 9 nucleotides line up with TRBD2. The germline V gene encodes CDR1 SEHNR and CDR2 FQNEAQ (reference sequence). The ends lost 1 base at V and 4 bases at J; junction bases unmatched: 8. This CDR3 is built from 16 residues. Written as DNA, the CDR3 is TGTGCCAGCAGCTTAGTTAGCGGGAGTACGGGTTACGAGCAGTACTTC. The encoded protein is CASSLVSGSTGYEQYF.

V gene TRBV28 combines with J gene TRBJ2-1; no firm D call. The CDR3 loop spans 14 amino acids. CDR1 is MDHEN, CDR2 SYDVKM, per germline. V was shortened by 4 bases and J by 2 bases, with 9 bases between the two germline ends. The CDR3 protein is CASSWQTTYNEQFF. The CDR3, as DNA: TGTGCCAGCAGTTGGCAAACGACCTACAATGAGCAGTTCTTC.

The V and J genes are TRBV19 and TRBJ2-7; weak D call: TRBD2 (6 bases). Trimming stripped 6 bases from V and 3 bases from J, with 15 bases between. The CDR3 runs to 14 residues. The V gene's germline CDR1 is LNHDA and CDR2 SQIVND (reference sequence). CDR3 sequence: CASRKAGRGYEQYF. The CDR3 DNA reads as TGTGCCAGTAGGAAAGCGGGTAGGGGCTACGAGCAGTACTTC.

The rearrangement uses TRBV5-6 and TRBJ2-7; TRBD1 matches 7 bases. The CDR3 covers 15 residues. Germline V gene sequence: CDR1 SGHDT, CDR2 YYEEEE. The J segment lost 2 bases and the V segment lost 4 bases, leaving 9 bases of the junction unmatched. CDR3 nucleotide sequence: TGTGCCAGCAGCCAGGGACAGACCCGCCCCTACGAGCAGTACTTC. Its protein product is CASSQGQTRPYEQYF.